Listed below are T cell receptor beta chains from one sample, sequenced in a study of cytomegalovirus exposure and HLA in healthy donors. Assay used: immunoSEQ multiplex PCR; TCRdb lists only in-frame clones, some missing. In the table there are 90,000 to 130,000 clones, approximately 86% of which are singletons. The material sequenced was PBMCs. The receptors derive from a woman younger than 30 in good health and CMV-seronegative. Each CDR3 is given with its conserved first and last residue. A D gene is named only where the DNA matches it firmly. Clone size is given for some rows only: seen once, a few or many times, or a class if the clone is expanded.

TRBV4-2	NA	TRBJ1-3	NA	TGTGCCAGCAGCCAAGATTACGCGATCTCTGGAAACACCATATATTTT	CASSQDYAISGNTIYF
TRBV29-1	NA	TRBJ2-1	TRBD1	TGCAGCGTGGGGACAGGCTACAATGAGCAGTTCTTC	CSVGTGYNEQFF
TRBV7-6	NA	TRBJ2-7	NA	TGTGCCAGCAGCTTTGGTAGCAACGAGCAGTACTTC	CASSFGSNEQYF
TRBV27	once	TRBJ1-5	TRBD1	TGTGCCAGCAGATCGATCGGACAGGGGGCGCCTGGCTATCAGCCCCAGCATTTT	CASRSIGQGAPGYQPQHF
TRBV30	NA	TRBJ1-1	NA	TGTGCCTGGAGTGTGCAGGGCTGGACTGAAGCTTTCTTT	CAWSVQGWTEAFF
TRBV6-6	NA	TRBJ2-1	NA	TGTGCCAGCAGTCCTCGGACTGATAATGAGCAGTTCTTC	CASSPRTDNEQFF
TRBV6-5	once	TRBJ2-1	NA	TGTGCCAGCAGTTCTCCCTCCGGGACAAAGTACAATGAGCAGTTCTTC	CASSSPSGTKYNEQFF
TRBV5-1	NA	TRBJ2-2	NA	TGCGCCAGCAGCTTGTGGGTTGGGGGGACCACCGGGGAGCTGTTTTTT	CASSLWVGGTTGELFF
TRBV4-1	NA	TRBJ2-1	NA	TGCGCCAGCAGCCAAGCTCCAGGCTCCTACAATGAGCAGTTCTTC	CASSQAPGSYNEQFF
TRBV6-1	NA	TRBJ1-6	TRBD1	TGTGCCAGCAGTGAACTAGGGATGACAGGGGGCGCACCGGTTAATTCACCCCTCCACTTT	CASSELGMTGGAPVNSPLHF
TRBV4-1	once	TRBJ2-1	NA	TGCGCCAGCAGCCAAGGCGGAAGCTCCTACAATGAGCAGTTCTTC	CASSQGGSSYNEQFF
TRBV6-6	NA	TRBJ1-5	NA	TGTGCCAGCAGTTACAGTGGCCTTAATCAGCCCCAGCATTTT	CASSYSGLNQPQHF
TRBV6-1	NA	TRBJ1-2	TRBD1	TGTGCCAGCAGGCTCGGGACAGCCTATGGCTACACCTTC	CASRLGTAYGYTF
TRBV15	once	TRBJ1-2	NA	TGTGCCACCAGCAGAGGCCGGGGGGCGGGCTATGGCTACACCTTC	CATSRGRGAGYGYTF
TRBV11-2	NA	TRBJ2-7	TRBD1	TGTGCCAGCAGCTTGACAGGGTTCTACGAGCAGTACTTC	CASSLTGFYEQYF
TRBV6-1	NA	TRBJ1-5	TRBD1	TGTGCCAGCAGTGTGCAGACAGGGCTCAATCAGCCCCAGCATTTT	CASSVQTGLNQPQHF
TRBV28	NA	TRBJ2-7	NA	TGTGCCAGCAAACCTGGAGGGACAGCAATTACCTACGAGCAGTACTTC	CASKPGGTAITYEQYF
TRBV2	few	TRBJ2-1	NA	TGTGCCACGGCGGCAAGCTCCTACAATGAGCAGTTCTTC	CATAASSYNEQFF
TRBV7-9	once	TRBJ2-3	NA	TGTGCCAGCAGCTTCGAAGCAAGCACAGATACGCAGTATTTT	CASSFEASTDTQYF
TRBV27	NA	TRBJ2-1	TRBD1	TGTGCCAGCAGTTACAGGGGGCCTAATGAGCAGTTCTTC	CASSYRGPNEQFF
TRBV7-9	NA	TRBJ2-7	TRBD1	TGTGCCAGCAGCCAGATACAGGGGTTGTTACACGAGCAGTACTTC	CASSQIQGLLHEQYF
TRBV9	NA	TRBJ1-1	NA	TGTGCCAGCAGCGCTTCCGGGACTCCACCCGAAGCTTTCTTT	CASSASGTPPEAFF
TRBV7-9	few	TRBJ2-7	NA	TGTGCCAGCAGCGCCCAGGGGTCCCCCTACGAGCAGTACTTC	CASSAQGSPYEQYF
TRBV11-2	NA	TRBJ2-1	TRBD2	TGTGCCAGCAGCTTAGAGGGAGGGTACAATGAGCAGTTCTTC	CASSLEGGYNEQFF
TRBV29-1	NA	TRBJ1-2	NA	TGCAGCGTTGACCGGGGATCTAACTATGGCTACACCTTC	CSVDRGSNYGYTF
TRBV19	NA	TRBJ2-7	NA	TGTGCCAGTAGTATCGGGGTAACCTACGAGCAGTACTTC	CASSIGVTYEQYF
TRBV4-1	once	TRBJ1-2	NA	TGCGCCAGCAGCCCGGGGGGCGGCAGAGAAACTACAGGCTACACCTTC	CASSPGGGRETTGYTF
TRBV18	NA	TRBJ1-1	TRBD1	TGTGCCAGCTCACCACCGACAGGGGTGGCCACTGAAGCTTTCTTT	CASSPPTGVATEAFF
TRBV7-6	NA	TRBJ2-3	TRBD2	TGTGCCAGCAGCTTAGTTCAACTAGCGGGGGGGGCACCCCGCACAGATACGCAGTATTTT	CASSLVQLAGGAPRTDTQYF
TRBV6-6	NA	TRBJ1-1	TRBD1	TGTGCCAGCCGGGGGGGGGCAGGGGGTAATGAAGCTTTCTTT	CASRGGAGGNEAFF
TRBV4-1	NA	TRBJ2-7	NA	TGCGCCAGCAGCCAAGGGGCTGGGTTTATCTTCGAGCAGTACTTC	CASSQGAGFIFEQYF
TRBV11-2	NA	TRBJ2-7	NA	TGTGCCAGCAGCTTTGGGGGCGGGGAGCAGTACTTC	CASSFGGGEQYF
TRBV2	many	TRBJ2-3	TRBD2	TGTGCCAGCTCCCCGGGACTAGACACAGATACGCAGTATTTT	CASSPGLDTDTQYF
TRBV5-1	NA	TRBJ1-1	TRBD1	TGCGCCAGCAGCTTAACAGGGGCTGAAGCTTTCTTT	CASSLTGAEAFF
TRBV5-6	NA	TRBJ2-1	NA	TGTGCCAGCAGCTTGGAGCCCGGTGAGCAGTTCTTC	CASSLEPGEQFF
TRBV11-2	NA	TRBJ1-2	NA	TGTGCCAGCAGCTTACAGGGGAGTGGCTACACCTTC	CASSLQGSGYTF
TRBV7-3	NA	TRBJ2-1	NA	TGTGCCAGCAGCTTAAGCGGGGGCTCATACAATGAGCAGTTCTTC	CASSLSGGSYNEQFF
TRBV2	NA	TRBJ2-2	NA	TGTGCCAGCCCCTCCGGGACACCGAACACCGGGGAGCTGTTTTTT	CASPSGTPNTGELFF
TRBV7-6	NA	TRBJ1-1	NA	TGTGCCAGCAGCCGAAATCAAGGGACTGGGTTTTTCTTT	CASSRNQGTGFFF
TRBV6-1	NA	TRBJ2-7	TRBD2	TGTGCCAGCACTATTAGCGGGGGGGAGCAGTACTTC	CASTISGGEQYF
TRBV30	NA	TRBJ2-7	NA	TGTGCCTGGAGTTCAGAGGACTACGAGCAGTACTTC	CAWSSEDYEQYF
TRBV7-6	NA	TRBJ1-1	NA	TGTGCCAGCAGCTCCGCGGGGGGTTTGAACACTGAAGCTTTCTTT	CASSSAGGLNTEAFF
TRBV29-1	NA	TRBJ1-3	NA	TGCAGCGTTGCGGGAGGTTCTGGAAACACCATATATTTT	CSVAGGSGNTIYF
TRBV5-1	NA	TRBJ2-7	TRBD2	TGCGCCAGCAGTTCAGCGGGGACCTACGAGCAGTACTTC	CASSSAGTYEQYF
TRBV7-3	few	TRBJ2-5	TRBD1	TGTGCCAGCAGCTTAGGGGACAGAAATCAAGAGACCCAGTACTTC	CASSLGDRNQETQYF